The 15 T cell receptor beta chains below all came from one sample that was sequenced in a study of blood T cell repertoires in COVID-19. Clones were read by immunoSEQ multiplex PCR, and TCRdb kept only the in-frame ones, dropping some. The repertoire holds under 300,000 clones, with about nine tenths as singletons. Sequenced sample: peripheral blood. These receptors all stem from a woman aged 40-49 years with acute or convalescent COVID-19.

The chain joins TRBV30 to TRBJ1-4; possibly TRBD1 for D (5 bases). Deletions cut 6 bases from V and 10 bases from J, with 15 bases between. Germline CDR1 reads GTSNPN; CDR2 reads SVGIG (reference sequence). This CDR3 region has 12 residues. The CDR3 DNA follows: TGTGCCTGCATGGGGGGAGGCGTAAAACTGTTTTTT. Translation gives CACMGGGVKLFF.

The chain couples TRBV9 to TRBJ1-2; 9 bases line up with TRBD1. J lost 2 bases, V lost 3 bases, and 5 bases had no gene match. The CDR3 is 15 amino acids. Germline assignment: CDR1 SGDLS and CDR2 YYNGEE. The CDR3 region is CASSAEDRGNYGYTF. CDR3 sequence (DNA): TGTGCCAGCAGCGCCGAGGACAGGGGCAACTATGGCTACACCTTC.

This rearrangement joins TRBV15 to TRBJ2-3; D ambiguous. The V end was cut by 7 bases, the J end by 9 bases, with 17 bases between. Germline assignment: CDR1 LNHNV and CDR2 YYDKDF (reference sequence). CDR3 length equals 13 residues. The CDR3, as DNA: TGTGCCACCACCCCAGAATGGAGCAACACGCAGTATTTT. Protein product: CATTPEWSNTQYF.

The chain has TRBV5-1 and TRBJ2-1; 11 nucleotides align to TRBD2. In germline, CDR1 is SGHRS, CDR2 YFSETQ. The CDR3 spans 18 residues. The ends lost 0 bases at V and 8 bases at J; junction bases unmatched: 13. The CDR3 sequence: CASSLGRLAGGGRYEQFF. The CDR3 DNA reads TGCGCCAGCAGCTTGGGTCGGCTAGCGGGGGGCGGCCGTTATGAGCAGTTCTTC.

J is TRBJ2-7 and V is TRBV5-1; a possible D gene is TRBD1 (5 bases). Per the germline V gene, CDR1 is SGHRS and CDR2 is YFSETQ. This CDR3 region has 13 residues. V was shortened by 0 bases and J by 3 bases, with 7 bases between the two germline ends. The CDR3 nucleotides are TGCGCCAGCAGCTTGGACAGGAACTACGAGCAGTACGTC. This codes for CASSLDRNYEQYV.

The chain recombines TRBV7-3 with TRBJ2-3, with 7 bases fitting TRBD1. The V and J ends lost 2 bases and 4 bases, in that order; junction bases with no gene match: 0. Germline V gives CDR1 SGHTA, CDR2 FQGTGA. The CDR3 loop spans 13 amino acids. The CDR3 here is CASSLQGADTQYF. The CDR3 region has the DNA TGTGCCAGCAGCTTACAGGGGGCAGATACGCAGTATTTT.

V usage is TRBV5-1 and J usage is TRBJ2-1; a possible D gene is TRBD2 (5 bases). Germline CDR1 is SGHRS and CDR2 is YFSETQ. The CDR3 loop spans 15 amino acids. V was pared by 0 bases and J by 5 bases, with 12 bases between. The CDR3 spells CASSLGTGDNNEQFF. CDR3 sequence (DNA): TGCGCCAGCAGCTTGGGGACCGGGGATAACAATGAGCAGTTCTTC.

This clone was observed once. The rearrangement uses TRBV30 and TRBJ1-1; 8 bases are shared with TRBD1. Germline V lookup: CDR1 GTSNPN, CDR2 SVGIG (reference sequence). V dropped 1 base and J dropped 5; count of bases not matched to a gene: 6. This CDR3 contains 14 residues. The CDR3 DNA is TGTGCCTGGAGTGGAACAGGGGGAAGGACTGAAGCTTTCTTT. Translation: CAWSGTGGRTEAFF.

The gene calls are TRBV2 and TRBJ1-3, with D perhaps TRBD1 (5 bases). Germline CDR1 SNHLY, CDR2 FYNNEI. The CDR3 consists of 16 residues. Trimming took off 5 bases at V and 0 bases at J, with 14 bases between the two ends. CDR3 loop: CASSSDTAHSGNTIYF. CDR3 nucleotides: TGTGCCAGCAGTTCGGACACGGCCCACTCTGGAAACACCATATATTTT.

This chain links TRBV6-5 with TRBJ1-2; tentatively, D is TRBD1 (6 bases). Trimming cost V 6 bases and J 8 bases, with 16 bases left between them. The CDR3 length is 13 residues. In germline, CDR1 is MNHEY, CDR2 SVGAGI. The CDR3 loop reads CASRTTGRGGYTF. CDR3 nucleotide sequence: TGTGCCAGCAGAACAACAGGGAGAGGCGGCTACACCTTC.

The rearrangement links TRBV10-2 to TRBJ1-4; TRBD1 agrees at 9 bases. The V segment lost 6 bases and the J segment 5 bases; nucleotides outside the gene matches: 7. The V gene's germline CDR1 is WSHSY and CDR2 SAAADI. CDR3 length: 15 residues. CDR3 nucleotide sequence: TGCGCCAGCAGCCAACAGGGGGCGCCCAATGAAAAACTGTTTTTT. Encoded protein: CASSQQGAPNEKLFF.

This clone was observed a handful of times. The rearrangement links TRBV2 to TRBJ1-2, with 7 bases that match TRBD1. The junction had 8 bases not matched to a gene; V was cut back by 2 bases and J by 8 bases. The CDR3 totals 14 residues. From germline, CDR1 is SNHLY and CDR2 FYNNEI. This CDR3 is CASSESATGLGYTF. CDR3 DNA: TGTGCCAGCAGTGAAAGTGCGACAGGGTTGGGCTACACCTTC.

The chain is built from TRBV2 and TRBJ2-1; D possibly corresponds to TRBD2 (7 bases). CDR1 SNHLY and CDR2 FYNNEI come from the germline V gene. V was trimmed by 4 bases and J by 0 bases, leaving 13 bases between them. The CDR3 is 16 amino acids. CDR3 in amino acids: CASSAGGPSSYNEQFF. The CDR3 coding sequence is TGTGCCAGCAGTGCGGGGGGCCCCAGCTCCTACAATGAGCAGTTCTTC.

V and J are TRBV9 and TRBJ2-5, with D hard to call. Germline V gene lookup returns CDR1 SGDLS and CDR2 YYNGEE. The CDR3 loop spans 13 amino acids. V was cut by 2 bases and J by 3 bases, with 8 bases left in between. CDR3 in DNA: TGTGCCAGCAGCGTCAGTCAGAAAGAGACCCAGTACTTC. Protein sequence: CASSVSQKETQYF. Drawing the rest from reference TRBV9 and TRBJ2-5, the complete variable domain is DSGVTQTPKHLITATGQRVTLRCSPRSGDLSVYWYQQSLDQGLQFLIQYYNGEERAKGNILERFSAQQFPDLHSELNLSSLELGDSALYFCASSVSQKETQYFGPGTRLLVL.

This clone was recorded a few times. The rearrangement joins TRBV6-5 to TRBJ2-1; 8 nucleotides align to TRBD2. The CDR3 has 15 residues. V lost 5 bases to trimming and J lost 4 bases; unmatched junction nucleotides: 7. CDR1 is MNHEY, CDR2 SVGAGI, per germline. The CDR3 region has the DNA TGTGCCAGCAGTCGAGCGGGGGAGGGGTACAATGAGCAGTTCTTC. This encodes CASSRAGEGYNEQFF.